The 32 T cell receptor beta chains below come from one sample, sequenced in a study of read filtering for tumor transcriptome and immune sequencing. This library used roughly 370 ng RNA and molecular barcoded adaptors spanning alpha/delta and beta/gamma chains. TCRdb used MiXCR to reprocess the reads, holding one entry per CDR3 protein. In the table there are around 65,000 distinct CDR3 sequences, about a fifth of which are singletons. The sample consisted of a population of CD138-negative cells sorted from bone marrow. These receptors were collected from a donor at least 40 years old with multiple myeloma.

At least ten counts were recorded for this clonotype. The rearrangement uses TRBV5-1 and TRBJ2-3, with a possible D match to TRBD2 (6 bases). Germline values: CDR1 SGHRS, CDR2 YFSETQ. The CDR3 loop spans 16 amino acids. The germline V and J ends were trimmed by 1 base and 0 bases, with 12 bases remaining between them. CDR3 DNA sequence: TGCGCCAGCAGCTTGTACGGGAGCCGGAGCACAGATACGCAGTATTTT. It codes for CASSLYGSRSTDTQYF.

This clonotype occurred many times. V is TRBV11-2 and J is TRBJ2-2; 12 nucleotides agree with TRBD2. The CDR3 has 16 residues. Germline V gene sequence: CDR1 SGHAT, CDR2 FQNNGV. The V gene end was trimmed by 5 bases and the J gene end by 7 bases; junction bases not matched to a gene: 8. The chain's CDR3 is CASSRTSGKPGGELFF. CDR3 bases: TGTGCCAGCAGCAGGACTAGCGGGAAGCCGGGCGGGGAGCTGTTTTTT.

This clonotype was observed many times. V and J are TRBV5-1 and TRBJ2-1; 7 nucleotides match TRBD2. Trimming removed 0 bases from V and 2 bases from J; junction bases left unmatched: 5. The germline gives CDR1 SGHRS, CDR2 YFSETQ. The CDR3 is made up of 16 amino acids. This chain's CDR3 is CASSLASGKAYNEQFF. The CDR3 DNA sequence: TGCGCCAGCAGCTTGGCGAGCGGGAAAGCCTACAATGAGCAGTTCTTC.

This rearrangement joins TRBV4-2 to TRBJ2-1, with D tentatively TRBD2 (6 bases). In germline, CDR1 is LGHNA, CDR2 YNFKEQ. The V end was cut by 1 base, the J end by 7 bases, with 17 bases between. The CDR3 runs 16 residues. The CDR3 here is CASSQGWEAAFNEQFF. In DNA form, the CDR3 reads TGTGCCAGCAGCCAAGGTTGGGAGGCCGCGTTTAATGAGCAGTTCTTC.

With respect to this clonotype: Being one base from a much bigger clone, this may be a read error. The chain recombines TRBV5-1 with TRBJ2-3, with 10 bases matching TRBD2. The CDR3 spans 16 residues. V was clipped by 1 base and J by 2 bases; unmatched bases: 4. Germline CDR1 and CDR2: SGHRS and YFSETQ. CDR3 protein: CASSLTLAGDTDTQYF. CDR3 nucleotide sequence: TGCGCCAGCAGCTTGACGCTAGCGGGAGACACAGATACGCAGTATTTT.

This chain connects TRBV20-1 to TRBJ1-1, with TRBD1 identical over 7 bases. The germline gives CDR1 DFQATT, CDR2 SNEGSKA (reference sequence). CDR3 size: 14 residues. The V segment lost 0 bases and the J segment 4 bases; nucleotides outside the gene matches: 5. CDR3 DNA sequence: TGCAGTGCTAGAGAGACAGGGAGGACCACTGAAGCTTTCTTT. Protein: CSARETGRTTEAFF.

This clonotype showed up many times. V gene TRBV7-2 combines with J gene TRBJ1-5; D gene unclear. The germline gives CDR1 SGHTA, CDR2 FQGNSA. Trimming removed 5 bases at V and 5 bases at J, with 7 bases between. The CDR3 length is 12 residues. The CDR3 region has the DNA TGTGCCAGCAGCAACAGTGATCAGCCCCAGCATTTT. Translating gives CASSNSDQPQHF.

This clonotype was detected many times. This chain connects TRBV15 to TRBJ2-3; D remains ambiguous. In germline, CDR1 is LNHNV, CDR2 YYDKDF (reference sequence). The CDR3 covers 13 residues. Trimming removed 0 bases at V and 6 bases at J, with 7 bases between. The CDR3 bases are TGTGCCACCAGCAGAGATATGGTCGATACGCAGTATTTT. This encodes CATSRDMVDTQYF.

In this sample, this clonotype turned up many times. The chain links TRBV28 to TRBJ2-4; 8 bases agree with TRBD2. V was pared by 7 bases and J by 2 bases, with 13 bases of the junction left unmatched. CDR3 length equals 17 residues. Germline values: CDR1 MDHEN, CDR2 SYDVKM. CDR3 amino acids: CASIPSGGGGSKNIQYF. CDR3 coding DNA: TGTGCCAGCATCCCTTCGGGAGGGGGTGGATCCAAAAACATTCAGTACTTC.

This clonotype came up a few times. This chain connects TRBV20-1 to TRBJ1-1; D remains ambiguous. CDR1 is DFQATT, CDR2 SNEGSKA, per germline (reference sequence). The CDR3 runs 16 residues. V was shortened by 6 bases and J by 0 bases, with 20 bases between the two germline ends. In DNA form, the CDR3 reads TGCAGTGCAGGAAAATATGCAGTGAAAATGAACACTGAAGCTTTCTTT. Its protein is CSAGKYAVKMNTEAFF.

About this clonotype: The junction departs from germline at one end; a sequencing error may be responsible. This chain joins TRBV12-3 or TRBV12-4 and TRBJ2-1, with D tentatively TRBD1 (7 bases). This CDR3 is 15 amino acids long. CDR3 bases: TGTGCCAGCAGTTTCCTGGGGCAGGGGGGCAATGAGCAATTCTTC. It encodes CASSFLGQGGNEQFF.

In this sample, this clonotype turned up many times. The chain links TRBV11-1 to TRBJ2-5; perhaps D is TRBD1 or TRBD2 (5 bases each). V was trimmed by 4 bases and J by 1 base, leaving 16 bases between them. This CDR3 contains 16 residues. CDR1 and CDR2 (germline): SGHAT, FQDESV (reference sequence). CDR3 sequence reads: CASSSGVGVRQETQYF. The DNA for the CDR3 is TGTGCCAGCAGCTCCGGGGTGGGGGTCCGCCAAGAGACCCAGTACTTC.

Regarding this clonotype: Sequence at one end of the junction differs from germline and may be a read error. This chain links TRBV27 with TRBJ2-7; D perhaps matches TRBD1 (5 bases). CDR1 is MNHEY, CDR2 SMNVEV, per germline (reference sequence). The CDR3 is 16 residues long. The CDR3 is CASSEKGPRVWYVQYF. The DNA of the CDR3 is TGTGCCAGCAGCGAAAAGGGTCCCAGGGTGTGGTACGTGCAGTACTTC.

The sample holds many counts of this clonotype. The rearrangement joins TRBV12-3 or TRBV12-4 to TRBJ1-5, with D perhaps TRBD1 (6 bases). The CDR3 extends over 15 amino acids. Trimming stripped 4 bases from V and 7 bases from J, with 17 bases between. DNA for the CDR3: TGTGCCAGCAGTTCCTTGGGCAGGGGAGGACAGCCCCAGCATTTT. It translates to CASSSLGRGGQPQHF.

This clonotype occurred many times. J is TRBJ1-1 and V is TRBV18; D might be TRBD1 (5 bases). V lost 1 base and J 0 bases, leaving 15 bases between the germline ends. There are 17 residues in the CDR3. The germline V gene encodes CDR1 KGHSH and CDR2 LQKENI. The CDR3 loop reads CASSPQPPGAMNTEAFF. The CDR3 nucleotides are TGTGCCAGCTCACCACAACCTCCCGGGGCAATGAACACTGAAGCTTTCTTT.

The sample holds a few counts of this clonotype. V gene TRBV5-1 combines with J gene TRBJ1-5; D unclear. Germline V CDR1 and CDR2: SGHRS, YFSETQ. Trimming removed 3 bases at V and 5 bases at J, with 3 bases between. The CDR3 loop spans 11 amino acids. The CDR3 coding sequence is TGCGCCAGCAGCTCTTATCAGCCCCAGCATTTT. This gives the protein CASSSYQPQHF.

This clonotype has more than one count but fewer than ten. At one of its ends the junction is not consistent with the germline gene, which may arise from a read error. This chain uses TRBV6-5 with TRBJ1-1; 7 bases line up with TRBD1. Germline lookup yields CDR1 MNHEY and CDR2 SVGAGI. The CDR3 is 14 amino acids. Here the CDR3 DNA reads TGTGCCAGCGGTTACGATCCAGGGGGGGGCCTCGCTTTCTTT. This gives the protein CASGYDPGGGLAFF.

This clonotype was recorded a few times. The chain couples TRBV19 to TRBJ1-5, with 7 bases that match TRBD1. The CDR3 has 16 amino acids. Germline lookup yields CDR1 LNHDA and CDR2 SQIVND (reference sequence). The ends lost 3 bases at V and 5 bases at J; junction bases unmatched: 10. The DNA of the CDR3 is TGTGCCAGTAGTATCTCCCGGACAGGCCCCGATCAGCCCCAGCATTTT. Translation gives CASSISRTGPDQPQHF. The variable domain in full, with the rest retrieved from reference TRBV19 and TRBJ1-5, is DGGITQSPKYLFRKEGQNVTLSCEQNLNHDAMYWYRQDPGQGLRLIYYSQIVNDFQKGDIAEGYSVSREKKESFPLTVTSAQKNPTAFYLCASSISRTGPDQPQHFGDGTRLSIL.

This clonotype was counted many times. J is TRBJ1-5 and V is TRBV20-1; possible D gene TRBD1, 5 bases. The germline CDR1 and CDR2 sequences are DFQATT and SNEGSKA (reference sequence). The CDR3 is 17 residues long. V shed 0 bases and J shed 3 bases, with 18 bases lying between them. The CDR3 loop is CSARDIGRAGDNQPQHF. The CDR3, as DNA: TGCAGTGCTAGAGATATTGGCAGGGCGGGGGACAATCAGCCCCAGCATTTT.

Many counts were recorded for this clonotype. The chain joins TRBV11-3 to TRBJ2-5; D not resolved. Germline V lookup: CDR1 SGHNT, CDR2 YENEEA. Between the trimmed V and J ends, which lost 5 bases and 1 base, there was a span of 17 bases. The CDR3 is 16 amino acids. CDR3 sequence: CASSQVLGRTQETQYF. The DNA for the CDR3 is TGTGCCAGCAGCCAGGTTCTGGGCCGGACCCAAGAGACCCAGTACTTC.

On this clonotype: A much larger clone differs by one base, so this may be a read error. The chain combines TRBV2 with TRBJ2-3, with D possibly TRBD1 on 5 matching bases. Looked up from germline, CDR1 is SNHLY and CDR2 is FYNNEI. The length of the CDR3 is 13 residues. This chain's CDR3 is CASSDAGYDTRYF. The CDR3 DNA reads TGTGCCAGCAGTGACGCAGGGTATGATACGCGGTATTTT.

The V and J genes are TRBV12-3 or TRBV12-4 and TRBJ1-1; maybe TRBD1 (5 bases). V was pared by 6 bases and J by 0 bases, with 17 bases between. This CDR3 has 16 amino acids. The CDR3 DNA sequence: TGTGCCAGCAGCCTCCGGACCGGGACCCTGAACACTGAAGCTTTCTTT. Protein: CASSLRTGTLNTEAFF.

On this clonotype: It differs at one base from a far larger clone, so likely a read error. The V call is TRBV6-6, the J call TRBJ2-1; 8 nucleotides agree with TRBD2. The CDR3 length is 17 residues. The junction had 15 bases not matched to a gene; V was cut back by 4 bases and J by 7 bases. CDR1 and CDR2 from the germline V gene are MNHNY and SVGAGI (reference sequence). CDR3 nucleotides: TGTGCCAGCAGTTTCTCGATAGGATCTAGCGGGCGAAATGAGCAGTTCTTC. It is translated as CASSFSIGSSGRNEQFF.

This clonotype was recorded many times. The CDR3 coding sequence is TGTGCCAGTAGTACGTCGACAGGGGGCAATGAGCAGTTCTTC. It yields the protein CASSTSTGGNEQFF. The rearrangement links TRBV19 to TRBJ2-1, with 9 positions matching TRBD1. The J segment lost 6 bases and the V segment lost 4 bases, leaving 4 bases of the junction unmatched. The CDR3 spans 14 residues. The germline V gene encodes CDR1 LNHDA and CDR2 SQIVND (reference sequence).

This clonotype was counted between two and nine times. V and J are TRBV11-2 and TRBJ1-1; D remains unclear. CDR3 length equals 13 residues. Looked up from germline, CDR1 is SGHAT and CDR2 is FQNNGV. Trimming cost V 3 bases and J 5 bases, with 10 bases left between them. CDR3 in DNA: TGTGCCAGCAGCTTCGAAGGGCGTACTGAAGCTTTCTTT. The encoded protein is CASSFEGRTEAFF.

This clonotype has at least ten counts. This chain joins TRBV28 and TRBJ2-7; D might be TRBD1 (5 bases). Trimming pared 6 bases from V and 3 bases from J, leaving 18 bases between. The CDR3 totals 15 residues. Germline assignment: CDR1 MDHEN and CDR2 SYDVKM. This chain's CDR3 is CASRQGFATNYEQYF. The CDR3 DNA reads TGTGCCAGCAGGCAGGGATTCGCCACCAACTACGAGCAGTACTTC. Full variable domain (rest looked up from reference TRBV28 and TRBJ2-7): DVKVTQSSRYLVKRTGEKVFLECVQDMDHENMFWYRQDPGLGLRLIYFSYDVKMKEKGDIPEGYSVSREKKERFSLILESASTNQTSMYLCASRQGFATNYEQYFGPGTRLTVT.

The chain employs TRBV9 and TRBJ2-6; no clear D gene. Germline lookup yields CDR1 SGDLS and CDR2 YYNGEE. V lost 1 base to trimming and J lost 0 bases, with 17 bases between them. The CDR3 length is 19 residues. The CDR3 region is CASSVPRTPGRSGANVLTF. The DNA of the CDR3 is TGTGCCAGCAGCGTACCCAGGACCCCCGGGCGCTCTGGGGCCAACGTCCTGACTTTC.

This clonotype was detected ten times or more. V is TRBV20-1 and J is TRBJ2-7, with D possibly being TRBD2 (6 bases). Trimming stripped 3 bases from V and 4 bases from J, with 19 bases between. CDR3 length: 15 residues. CDR1 is DFQATT and CDR2 is SNEGSKA in the germline V gene (reference sequence). This CDR3 reads CSASPTGIAGYEQYF. The CDR3 nucleotides read TGCAGTGCTAGCCCCACCGGGATTGCGGGATACGAGCAGTACTTC.

The chain couples TRBV5-1 to TRBJ1-2; D possibly corresponds to TRBD1 (6 bases). Trimming left V 5 bases short and J 8 bases short, with 16 bases between. This CDR3 has 13 amino acids. Per the germline V gene, CDR1 is SGHRS and CDR2 is YFSETQ. The CDR3 loop is CASRPGGPEGYTF. The CDR3 DNA is TGCGCCAGCAGGCCGGGGGGCCCCGAAGGCTACACCTTC.

Remarks on this clonotype: A much more abundant neighbour one base away suggests this may be a read error. The genes are TRBV20-1 and TRBJ2-2; TRBD1 might be the D (5 bases). Germline V CDR1 and CDR2: DFQATT, SNEGSKA (reference sequence). V was pared by 3 bases and J by 5 bases, with 16 bases between. The CDR3 consists of 15 residues. This CDR3 is CSASSCGAGTGELFF. The CDR3 coding sequence is TGCAGTGCTAGCTCGTGTGGGGCCGGGACCGGGGAGCTGTTTTTT.

In this sample, this clonotype turned up once. Possible read error: a much larger clone is one base away. The V and J genes are TRBV5-4 and TRBJ2-3; 11 bases line up with TRBD2. Germline-derived CDR1 and CDR2 are SGHNT and YYREEE (reference sequence). The CDR3 extends over 15 amino acids. Trimming took 8 bases from V and 2 from J; bases not matched to a gene: 7. CDR3 nucleotides: TGTGCCAGAAGCGTAGCGGGAGGGTCCACAGATACGCAGTATTTT. Its translation: CARSVAGGSTDTQYF.

This clonotype has a count of ten or more. V and J are TRBV18 and TRBJ2-7; the D is unclear. This CDR3 is 15 amino acids long. Germline V gene sequence: CDR1 KGHSH, CDR2 LQKENI. Deletions cut 2 bases from V and 6 bases from J, with 17 bases between. CDR3 region: CASSPSEALSGEQYF. The CDR3 DNA reads TGTGCCAGCTCACCATCCGAGGCCCTATCGGGCGAGCAGTACTTC.